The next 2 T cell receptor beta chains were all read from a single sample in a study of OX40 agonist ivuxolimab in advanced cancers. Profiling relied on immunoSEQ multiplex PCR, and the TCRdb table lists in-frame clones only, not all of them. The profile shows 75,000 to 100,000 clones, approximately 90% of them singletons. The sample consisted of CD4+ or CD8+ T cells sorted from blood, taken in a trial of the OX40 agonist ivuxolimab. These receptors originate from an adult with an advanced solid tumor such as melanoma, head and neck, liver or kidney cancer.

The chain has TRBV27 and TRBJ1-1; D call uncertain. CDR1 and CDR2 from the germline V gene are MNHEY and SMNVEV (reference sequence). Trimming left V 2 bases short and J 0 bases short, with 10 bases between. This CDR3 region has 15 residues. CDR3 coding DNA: TGTGCCAGCAGTTTAATGAGAAACCTGAACACTGAAGCTTTCTTT. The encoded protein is CASSLMRNLNTEAFF.

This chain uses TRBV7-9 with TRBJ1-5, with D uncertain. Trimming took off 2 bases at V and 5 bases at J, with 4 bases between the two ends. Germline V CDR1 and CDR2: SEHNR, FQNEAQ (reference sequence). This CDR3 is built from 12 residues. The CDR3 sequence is CASSLTDQPQHF. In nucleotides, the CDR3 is TGTGCCAGCAGCTTAACCGATCAGCCCCAGCATTTT.